The rows below give T cell receptor beta chains drawn from one sample of a study of T cell repertoires in cytomegalovirus infection. These receptors lack a known antigen. TCRdb called the reads again in MiXCR, with one record for every CDR3 protein. The data contain approximately 110,000 distinct CDR3 sequences, about 30% of them singletons. This material consisted of CD8+ T cells from cultured PBMCs, taken from culture after CMV antigen stimulation. The receptors shown here come from a human donor in good health (CMV status not recorded). Some clones in this sample may be carry-over from other donors' samples. The CDR3 runs from the conserved cysteine through the conserved F or W. The D gene is left open where the match is weak. The size entry is marked missing in some rows and otherwise reads once, few, many or a size class.

CDR3 DNA | CDR3 protein | V gene | D gene | clone size | J gene
TGTGCCAGCAATAACAGGAGGAATGAAAAACTGTTTTTT | CASNNRRNEKLFF | TRBV2 | - | few | TRBJ1-4
TGTGCCAGCACTGTCGGAACCGGGGAGCTGTTTTTT | CASTVGTGELFF | TRBV25-1 | - | few | TRBJ2-2
TGCAGCGCGACCGGGACAGGGGGAACTCTTAACTATGGCTACACCTTC | CSATGTGGTLNYGYTF | TRBV29-1 | TRBD1 | - | TRBJ1-2
TGTGCCAGCAGCCCGACAATTTTCTCTGGAAACACCATATATTTT | CASSPTIFSGNTIYF | TRBV7-2 | - | many | TRBJ1-3
TGCGCCAGCAGCCGGACGGGACAGACTAGCACAGATACGCAGTATTTT | CASSRTGQTSTDTQYF | TRBV4-1 | TRBD1 | - | TRBJ2-3
TGTGCCAGCAGCGGCTGGGGACAGGGAACCTCCTACGAGCAGTACTTC | CASSGWGQGTSYEQYF | TRBV7-9 | TRBD1 | - | TRBJ2-7
TGTGCCAGCAGCTTAGCGGTAGCGGGGGGGCTTCAAGAGACCCAGTACTTC | CASSLAVAGGLQETQYF | TRBV7-2 | TRBD2 | many | TRBJ2-5
TGCATCCCGGGACGAGATTACAATGAGCAGTTCTTC | CIPGRDYNEQFF | TRBV20-1 | - | - | TRBJ2-1
TGTGCCACCCGGACAGGAGATGAAAAACTGTTTTTT | CATRTGDEKLFF | TRBV6-6 | TRBD1 | few | TRBJ1-4
TGTGCCAGCACACCCCCGCCAAGAGAAGCTTTCTTT | CASTPPPREAFF | TRBV2 | - | many | TRBJ1-1